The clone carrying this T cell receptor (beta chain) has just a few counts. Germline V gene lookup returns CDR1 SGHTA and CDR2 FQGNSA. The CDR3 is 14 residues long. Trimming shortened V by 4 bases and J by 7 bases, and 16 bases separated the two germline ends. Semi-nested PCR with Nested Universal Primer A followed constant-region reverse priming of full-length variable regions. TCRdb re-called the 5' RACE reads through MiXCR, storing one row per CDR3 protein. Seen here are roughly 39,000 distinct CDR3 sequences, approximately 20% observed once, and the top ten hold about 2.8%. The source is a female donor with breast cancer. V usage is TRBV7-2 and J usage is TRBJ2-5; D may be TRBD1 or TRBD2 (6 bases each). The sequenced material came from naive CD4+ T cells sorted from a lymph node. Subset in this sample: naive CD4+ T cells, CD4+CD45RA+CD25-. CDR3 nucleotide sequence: TGTGCCAGCAGCTGGGGACATTCGGAGGGGACCCAGTACTTC. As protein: CASSWGHSEGTQYF. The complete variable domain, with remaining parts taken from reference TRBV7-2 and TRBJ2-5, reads GAGVSQSPSNKVTEKGKDVELRCDPISGHTALYWYRQSLGQGLEFLIYFQGNSAPDKSGLPSDRFSAERTGGSVSTLTIQRTQQEDSAVYLCASSWGHSEGTQYFGPGTRLLVL.